This is a list of T cell receptor beta chains from one sample in a study of T cell repertoires in aging, cancer and after chemotherapy. Each CDR3 protein gets one entry after TCRdb re-called the multiplex PCR reads with MiXCR. Here the sample spans approximately 2,300 distinct CDR3 sequences, around 28% being singletons. The sequenced material came from blood. The receptors derive from a human donor with a solid tumor. Each CDR3 is given with its conserved first and last residue. A D gene is named only where the DNA matches it firmly. Clone size is shown for a subset of rows, as once, few, many or a class of expanded clone.

clone size | D gene | J gene | V gene | CDR3 DNA | CDR3 protein
medium-sized | - | TRBJ1-1 | TRBV6-5 | TGTGCCAGCAGCCGGGGGGCAGGGGCCCACACTGAAGCTTTCTTT | CASSRGAGAHTEAFF
- | - | TRBJ2-3 | TRBV4-2 | TGTGCCAGCAGCCAAGATCGCGGGGACGGCGCAGATACGCAGTATTTT | CASSQDRGDGADTQYF
few | - | TRBJ1-4 | TRBV6-1 | TGTGCCAGCAGTGAGATTGCGGGGTCGGGGGCAACTAATGAAAAACTGTTTTTT | CASSEIAGSGATNEKLFF
few | - | TRBJ2-2 | TRBV20-1 | TGCAGTGCTAGAGAGTCTAAGACGAACACCGGGGAGCTGTTTTTT | CSARESKTNTGELFF
- | TRBD2 | TRBJ2-6 | TRBV6-4 | TGTGCCAGCAGTCCGAGCGGGACCAACGTCCTGACTTTC | CASSPSGTNVLTF
- | TRBD1 | TRBJ2-5 | TRBV24-1 | TGTGCCACCAGTGATTTCACAGGGGGACTAGAGACCCAGTACTTC | CATSDFTGGLETQYF
medium-sized | TRBD1 | TRBJ1-2 | TRBV7-2 | TGTGCCAGCAGCTTAGCGCTAACAGGGGGGGATGGCTACACCTTC | CASSLALTGGDGYTF
- | TRBD1 | TRBJ1-1 | TRBV6-1 | TGTGCCAGCAGTGAAGGGACAGGGGGCACTGAAGCTTTCTTT | CASSEGTGGTEAFF
few | - | TRBJ2-5 | TRBV20-1 | TGCAGTGCTAGACCCTGGCCGACGGAGACCCAGTACTTC | CSARPWPTETQYF
- | TRBD1 | TRBJ2-1 | TRBV5-1 | TGCGCCAGCAGCACAGACAGGGGGGGTAGTGAGCAGTTCTTC | CASSTDRGGSEQFF
few | - | TRBJ2-2 | TRBV27 | TGTGCCAGCAGTTTATATATGCCGAACACCGGGGAGCTGTTTTTT | CASSLYMPNTGELFF
medium-sized | - | TRBJ1-5 | TRBV7-9 | TGTGCCAGCAGCCGGACACCTGATCAGCCCCAGCATTTT | CASSRTPDQPQHF
once | - | TRBJ1-1 | TRBV4-3 | TGCGCCAGCAGCCGTGGGGGGTTGGGGACTGAAGCTTTCTTT | CASSRGGLGTEAFF
few | TRBD1 | TRBJ1-2 | TRBV6-2/TRBV6-3 | TGTGCCAGCAGTTCCCCAGGGACAGGGGACTATGGCTACACCTTC | CASSSPGTGDYGYTF
few | - | TRBJ2-6 | TRBV11-3 | TGTGCCAGCAGCCCACCCGCAACAGGGGCCAACGTCCTGACTTTC | CASSPPATGANVLTF
- | - | TRBJ1-4 | TRBV11-2 | TGTGCCAGCAGCCAGGGGTTGGCTAATGAAAAACTGTTTTTT | CASSQGLANEKLFF
- | - | TRBJ2-7 | TRBV5-5 | TGTGCCAGCAGGACCTTTCAGGGAACCCTCTACGAGCAGTACTTC | CASRTFQGTLYEQYF
few | - | TRBJ2-6 | TRBV4-3 | TGCGCCAGCAGCCAAGATGCGCAGACTGGGGCCAACGTCCTGACTTTC | CASSQDAQTGANVLTF
large | TRBD1 | TRBJ2-1 | TRBV6-1 | TGTGCCAGCAGTGAGGAGACAGGGGGCTACAATGAGCAGTTCTTC | CASSEETGGYNEQFF
few | - | TRBJ2-2 | TRBV5-4 | TGTGCCAGCAGCCTTCAAAGGGGCTCTACGAACACCGGGGAGCTGTTTTTT | CASSLQRGSTNTGELFF
large | TRBD1 | TRBJ1-2 | TRBV30 | TGTGCCTGGAGCTTAACAGGGGGCATCTATGGCTACACCTTC | CAWSLTGGIYGYTF
few | TRBD1 | TRBJ2-1 | TRBV19 | TGTGCCAGTAGTGTAAACAGGGGCGGCTATGAGCAGTTCTTC | CASSVNRGGYEQFF
- | - | TRBJ2-3 | TRBV24-1 | TGTGCCACCAGTGATTTGAGGACTACGGGCACAGATACGCAGTATTTT | CATSDLRTTGTDTQYF